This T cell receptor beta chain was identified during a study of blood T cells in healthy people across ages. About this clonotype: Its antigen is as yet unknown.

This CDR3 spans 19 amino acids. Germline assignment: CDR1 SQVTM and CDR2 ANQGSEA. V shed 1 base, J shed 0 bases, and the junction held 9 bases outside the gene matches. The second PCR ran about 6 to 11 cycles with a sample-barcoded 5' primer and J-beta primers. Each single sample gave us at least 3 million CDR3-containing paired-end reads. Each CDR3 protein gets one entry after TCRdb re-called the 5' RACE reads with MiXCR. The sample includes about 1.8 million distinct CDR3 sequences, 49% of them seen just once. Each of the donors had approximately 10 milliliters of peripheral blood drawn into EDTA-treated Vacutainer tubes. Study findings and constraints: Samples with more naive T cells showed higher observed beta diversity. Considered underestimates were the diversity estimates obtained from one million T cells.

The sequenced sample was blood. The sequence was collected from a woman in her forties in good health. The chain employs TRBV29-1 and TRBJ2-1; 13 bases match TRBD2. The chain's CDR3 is CSVEGGGTSGASSYNEQFF. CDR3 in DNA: TGCAGCGTTGAAGGAGGGGGGACTAGCGGGGCGAGCTCCTACAATGAGCAGTTCTTC.